A single sample is the source of the 17 T cell receptor beta chains below, sequenced in a study of T cell repertoires in ileal Crohn's disease (dated by TCRdb to the late 2010s). The library was made by the immunoSEQ multiplex PCR assay. TCRdb re-hosts the immuneACCESS table, in-frame sequences only. Its copies lack some clones; in the studies checked, an unresolved V gene accounts for under half of them, and the cause for the rest is not known. For this sample the table gives around 15,000 clones, of which 93% were detected only once. In total, the top ten clones hold less than 4% of the sample. The specimen was ileal tissue. The source of these receptors is an adult with Crohn's disease.

V is TRBV2 and J is TRBJ2-7; 8 bases map to TRBD1. Germline V CDR1 and CDR2: SNHLY, FYNNEI. V was clipped by 4 bases and J by 0 bases; unmatched bases: 2. This CDR3 is built from 14 residues. The CDR3 region is CASSVQGASYEQYF. CDR3 in DNA: TGTGCCAGCAGTGTTCAGGGGGCCTCCTACGAGCAGTACTTC.

The genes are TRBV9 and TRBJ2-1; 7 positions agree with TRBD1. Germline lookup yields CDR1 SGDLS and CDR2 YYNGEE. J was trimmed by 9 bases and V by 2 bases; bases with no gene match: 5. The CDR3 contains 13 residues. CDR3: CASSVEGAGEQFF. The CDR3 coding sequence is TGTGCCAGCAGCGTCGAGGGGGCGGGTGAGCAGTTCTTC.

This rearrangement joins TRBV14 to TRBJ2-7; 7 bases are a match to TRBD2. The CDR3 is 16 residues long. Trimming cost V 4 bases and J 2 bases; bases outside gene matches: 11. The V gene's germline CDR1 is SGHDN and CDR2 FVKESK. The CDR3 bases are TGTGCCAGCAGCCGCTTATCTAGCGGACTAACCTACGAGCAGTACTTC. The encoded protein is CASSRLSSGLTYEQYF. Combining the CDR3 with reference TRBV14 and TRBJ2-7 gives the whole variable domain EAGVTQFPSHSVIEKGQTVTLRCDPISGHDNLYWYRRVMGKEIKFLLHFVKESKQDESGMPNNRFLAERTGGTYSTLKVQPAELEDSGVYFCASSRLSSGLTYEQYFGPGTRLTVT.

The chain has TRBV5-4 and TRBJ2-7; possible D gene TRBD2, 5 bases. There are 15 residues in the CDR3. Germline V gene lookup returns CDR1 SGHNT and CDR2 YYREEE (reference sequence). The V end lost 4 bases, the J end lost 1 base, and 15 bases lay between the germline ends. The CDR3 sequence: CASSVQPPGSYEQYF. For the CDR3, the DNA is TGTGCCAGCAGCGTGCAACCGCCGGGGTCCTACGAGCAGTACTTC.

This clone has just one count. The rearrangement uses TRBV15 and TRBJ2-2; 9 bases are a match to TRBD1. CDR1 is LNHNV and CDR2 is YYDKDF in the germline V gene (reference sequence). The junction had 7 bases not matched to a gene; V was cut back by 2 bases and J by 6 bases. This CDR3 contains 16 residues. The CDR3, as DNA: TGTGCCACCAGCAGAAAGGGACAGGGAGGAGCCGGGGAGCTGTTTTTT. Amino acid sequence: CATSRKGQGGAGELFF. Supplemented by reference TRBV15 and TRBJ2-2, the full variable domain reads DAMVIQNPRYQVTQFGKPVTLSCSQTLNHNVMYWYQQKSSQAPKLLFHYYDKDFNNEADTPDNFQSRRPNTSFCFLDIRSPGLGDTAMYLCATSRKGQGGAGELFFGEGSRLTVL.

CDR3 coding DNA: TGTGCCAGCAGCTTAGAAGGGACTTCCTACGAGCAGTACTTC. This encodes CASSLEGTSYEQYF. The V and J genes are TRBV11-2 and TRBJ2-7, with D possibly TRBD2 on 6 matching bases. Germline CDR1 SGHAT, CDR2 FQNNGV. The CDR3 runs to 14 residues. The V end lost 0 bases, the J end lost 1 base, and 7 bases lay between the germline ends.

The genes are TRBV5-1 and TRBJ2-7; D remains unclear. Germline V gives CDR1 SGHRS, CDR2 YFSETQ. CDR3 length equals 16 residues. Trimming removed 0 bases at V and 5 bases at J, with 18 bases between. In nucleotides, the CDR3 is TGCGCCAGCAGCTTGGCCGGGTTGGCTAGTTGGGACGAGCAGTACTTC. It translates to CASSLAGLASWDEQYF.

The rearrangement uses TRBV6-1 and TRBJ2-1; 8 bases are shared with TRBD1. Germline V lookup: CDR1 MNHNS, CDR2 SASEGT. CDR3 length: 13 amino acids. V dropped 3 bases and J dropped 6; count of bases not matched to a gene: 1. The CDR3 DNA sequence: TGTGCCAGCAGTGAGACAGGGGTCAATGAGCAGTTCTTC. It yields the protein CASSETGVNEQFF.

The V and J genes are TRBV5-4 and TRBJ1-2; 8 nucleotides agree with TRBD1. Germline assignment: CDR1 SGHNT and CDR2 YYREEE (reference sequence). The CDR3 has 13 residues. V gave up 4 bases and J gave up 6 bases; unmatched junction bases: 5. The CDR3 is CASSTGQGDGYTF. The CDR3 nucleotides read TGTGCCAGCAGCACCGGACAGGGCGATGGCTACACCTTC.

This chain connects TRBV9 to TRBJ2-7, with a possible D match to TRBD1 (6 bases). This CDR3 has 14 residues. Germline V CDR1 and CDR2: SGDLS, YYNGEE. The V and J ends lost 0 bases and 7 bases respectively, with 14 bases between them. The CDR3 loop is CASSVGGNREEQYF. The CDR3, as DNA: TGTGCCAGCAGCGTAGGGGGAAACAGGGAAGAGCAGTACTTC.

Comments on this clone: The junction shows a germline mismatch at one end, possibly a read error. This chain links TRBV5-4 with TRBJ1-2; perhaps TRBD1 as D (6 bases). Germline CDR1 reads SGHNT; CDR2 reads YYREEE (reference sequence). The CDR3 length is 14 residues. In DNA, the CDR3 is TGTGCCAGCACTATCGGGGGGGCTAAATATGGCTACACCTTC. Translation: CASTIGGAKYGYTF.

CDR3 residues: CASSQSSGDLAFF. The CDR3, as DNA: TGCGCCAGCAGCCAGTCGTCTGGAGACCTCGCTTTCTTT. The chain combines TRBV4-1 with TRBJ1-1, with D uncertain. Germline CDR1 and CDR2: MGHRA and YSYEKL. V was pared by 3 bases and J by 11 bases, with 16 bases between. The length of the CDR3 is 13 residues.

The chain has TRBV15 and TRBJ2-4; D is uncertain. The CDR3 runs 14 residues. Germline lookup yields CDR1 LNHNV and CDR2 YYDKDF (reference sequence). Trimming stripped 1 base from V and 3 bases from J, with 7 bases between. This CDR3 is CATSRGADKNIQYF. For the CDR3, the DNA is TGTGCCACCAGCAGAGGGGCTGACAAAAACATTCAGTACTTC.

This chain joins TRBV7-9 and TRBJ1-1, with unresolved D. Trimming shortened V by 6 bases and J by 0 bases, and 11 bases separated the two germline ends. Germline CDR1 reads SEHNR; CDR2 reads FQNEAQ (reference sequence). The CDR3 totals 14 residues. The CDR3 spells CASSREGLNTEAFF. In DNA form, the CDR3 reads TGTGCCAGCAGTCGCGAGGGCCTGAACACTGAAGCTTTCTTT.

To note about this clone: The identical CDR3 is also encoded by other nucleotide sequences in the sample. The chain carries TRBV19 and TRBJ1-6; D unclear. V was shortened by 7 bases and J by 6 bases, with 10 bases between the two germline ends. The CDR3 is 13 residues long. Germline assignment: CDR1 LNHDA and CDR2 SQIVND (reference sequence). The CDR3, as DNA: TGTGCCAGTATGTCGGGGATTAATTCACCCCTCCACTTT. It is translated as CASMSGINSPLHF.

The gene calls are TRBV19 and TRBJ2-3; the match to TRBD2 covers 9 bases. Germline loops: CDR1 LNHDA, CDR2 SQIVND (reference sequence). This CDR3 region has 17 residues. With V trimmed by 5 bases and J by 4 bases, 13 bases remained unmatched. The CDR3 DNA reads as TGTGCCAGTAGTCCATTAGCGGGGGCGCGCGGGGCAGATACGCAGTATTTT. Its protein is CASSPLAGARGADTQYF.

The chain joins TRBV7-8 to TRBJ2-3; D uncertain. Germline values: CDR1 SGHVS, CDR2 FQNEAQ. There are 13 residues in the CDR3. V was shortened by 6 bases and J by 3 bases, with 10 bases between the two germline ends. CDR3 protein: CASRPFGTDTQYF. The CDR3 nucleotides are TGTGCCAGCAGACCTTTCGGGACAGATACGCAGTATTTT.